This T cell receptor beta chain originates from a study of cytomegalovirus exposure and HLA in healthy donors. The study's findings and limits: It was only CMV serostatus that was available as immune exposure information.

60 Vbeta and 13 Jbeta primers were used in PCR. Sequencing was performed with immunoSEQ multiplex PCR; in TCRdb, only in-frame clones are kept and a portion is missing. This table holds some 190,000 clones, approximately 81% found once. This CDR3 is built from 15 residues. Germline CDR1 is SGHAT and CDR2 is FQNNGV. Trimming took 1 base from V and 4 from J; bases not matched to a gene: 3. Donors likely had unrecorded immune exposures despite being nominally healthy when sampled. This clone was recorded only once. Its specificity is not known. Sequencing was performed on PBMCs. The rearrangement uses TRBV11-2 and TRBJ2-5, with 10 positions matching TRBD2. The clonotype was recovered from a boy aged 2 to 9 in good health and CMV-seronegative. Here the CDR3 DNA reads TGTGCCAGCAGCTTAGTTCTAGCGGGAGTAGAGACCCAGTACTTC. As protein: CASSLVLAGVETQYF.